This TCR beta chain was captured in a study of control samples from healthy donors and cancer patients. V trimming: 5 bases; J trimming: 9 bases; junction bases outside the gene matches: 5. The CDR3 is made up of 13 amino acids. The V gene's germline CDR1 is MNHEY and CDR2 SVGAGI. Sequenced by immunoSEQ multiplex PCR; TCRdb stores in-frame clones only, minus some. The data show around 180,000 clones, around 94% seen once. The receptor's source is a woman younger than 30 in good health. V gene TRBV6-5 combines with J gene TRBJ1-5; 9 nucleotides line up with TRBD1. Sequenced: blood. The CDR3 DNA sequence: TGTGCCAGCAGTCCGGACAGGGGCTGGCCCCAGCATTTT. Protein sequence: CASSPDRGWPQHF.